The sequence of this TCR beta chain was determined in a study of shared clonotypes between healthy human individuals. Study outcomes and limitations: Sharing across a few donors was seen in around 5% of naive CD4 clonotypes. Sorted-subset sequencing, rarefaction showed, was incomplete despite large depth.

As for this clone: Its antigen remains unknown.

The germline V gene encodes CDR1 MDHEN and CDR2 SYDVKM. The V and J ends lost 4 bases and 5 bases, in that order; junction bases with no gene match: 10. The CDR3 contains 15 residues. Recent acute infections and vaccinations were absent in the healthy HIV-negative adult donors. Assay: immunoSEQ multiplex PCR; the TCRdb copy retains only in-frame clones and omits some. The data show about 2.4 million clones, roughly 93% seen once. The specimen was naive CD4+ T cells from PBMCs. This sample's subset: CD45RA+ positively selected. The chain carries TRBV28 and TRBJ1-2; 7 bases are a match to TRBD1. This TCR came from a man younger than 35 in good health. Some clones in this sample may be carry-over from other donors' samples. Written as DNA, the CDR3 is TGTGCCAGCAGTTCCCGACAGGGATACCTTTATGGCTACACCTTC. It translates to CASSSRQGYLYGYTF.